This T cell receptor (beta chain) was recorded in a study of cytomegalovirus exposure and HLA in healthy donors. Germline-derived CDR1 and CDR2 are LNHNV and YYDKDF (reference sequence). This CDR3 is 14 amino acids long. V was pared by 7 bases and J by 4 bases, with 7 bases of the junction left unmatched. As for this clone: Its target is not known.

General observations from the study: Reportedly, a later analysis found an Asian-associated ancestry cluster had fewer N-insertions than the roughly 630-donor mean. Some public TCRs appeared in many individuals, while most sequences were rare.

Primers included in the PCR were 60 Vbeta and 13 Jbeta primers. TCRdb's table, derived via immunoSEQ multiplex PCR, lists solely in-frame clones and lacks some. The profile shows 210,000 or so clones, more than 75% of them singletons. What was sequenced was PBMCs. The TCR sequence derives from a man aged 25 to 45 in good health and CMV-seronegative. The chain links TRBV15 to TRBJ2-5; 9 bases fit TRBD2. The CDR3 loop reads CATTQAGGRETQYF. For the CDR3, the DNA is TGTGCCACCACCCAAGCGGGAGGAAGAGAGACCCAGTACTTC.